The 10 T cell receptor beta chains reported below all come from one sample, sequenced in a study of T cell responses to AZD1222 COVID-19 vaccine. The table came from immunoSEQ multiplex PCR; TCRdb's copy has only in-frame clones and leaves some out. Of 150,000 to 200,000 clones in the sample, 93% were seen once. The sample consisted of peripheral blood, taken 28 days after the second AZD1222 dose. Receptors were obtained from an adult who received the AZD1222 COVID-19 vaccine.

The chain has TRBV5-1 and TRBJ2-1; tentative D call: TRBD2 (7 bases). V shed 1 base and J shed 5 bases, with 13 bases lying between them. The germline V gene encodes CDR1 SGHRS and CDR2 YFSETQ. The CDR3 has 15 amino acids. This CDR3 is CASSLRGGADNEQFF. The CDR3 bases are TGCGCCAGCAGCTTGAGAGGGGGGGCTGACAATGAGCAGTTCTTC.

This sequence joins TRBV30 and TRBJ1-1; D not certain. The CDR3 has 11 residues. CDR1 is GTSNPN, CDR2 SVGIG, per germline (reference sequence). V was shortened by 5 bases and J by 12 bases, with 16 bases between the two germline ends. The CDR3 DNA reads TGTGCCTGGGCGCCGGGTGTGGGGACTTTCTTT. Its protein product is CAWAPGVGTFF. Full variable domain (rest looked up from reference TRBV30 and TRBJ1-1): SQTIHQWPATLVQPVGSPLSLECTVEGTSNPNLYWYRQAAGRGLQLLFYSVGIGQISSEVPQNLSASRPQDRQFILSSKKLLLSDSGFYLCAWAPGVGTFFGQGTRLTVV.

The chain employs TRBV4-1 and TRBJ1-1; 8 nucleotides align to TRBD1. Per germline, CDR1 MGHRA and CDR2 YSYEKL. CDR3 length: 15 residues. V gave up 3 bases and J gave up 0 bases; unmatched junction bases: 3. CDR3 sequence: CASSQNRGVNTEAFF. CDR3 bases: TGCGCCAGCAGCCAGAACAGGGGGGTGAACACTGAAGCTTTCTTT.

CDR3 sequence reads: CASSFKGTGERITEAFF. DNA of the CDR3: TGTGCCAGCAGCTTTAAGGGGACAGGGGAAAGGATCACTGAAGCTTTCTTT. This chain connects TRBV7-7 to TRBJ1-1, with TRBD1 matching 10 bases. The CDR3 has 17 amino acids. CDR1 and CDR2 from the germline V gene are SSHAT and FNYEAQ (reference sequence). V lost 3 bases, J lost 4 bases, and 11 bases stayed unmatched.

The chain employs TRBV20-1 and TRBJ2-1; 8 bases line up with TRBD2. Germline V gene sequence: CDR1 DFQATT, CDR2 SNEGSKA (reference sequence). CDR3 length: 14 amino acids. The ends lost 3 bases at V and 8 bases at J; junction bases unmatched: 9. CDR3 nucleotides: TGCAGTGCTAGTAGCCGGGGGGGGTTGGATGAGCAGTTCTTC. Translated: CSASSRGGLDEQFF.

J is TRBJ1-2 and V is TRBV10-3, with TRBD1 matching 8 bases. This CDR3 has 13 amino acids. Germline loops: CDR1 ENHRY, CDR2 SYGVKD. V gave up 2 bases and J gave up 7 bases; unmatched junction bases: 3. CDR3 region: CAISEDRGSGYTF. The CDR3 DNA reads TGTGCCATCAGTGAGGACAGGGGTTCTGGCTACACCTTC.

This clone was seen a few times. Other DNA sequences in the sample encode the same CDR3. The rearrangement links TRBV3-1 (or the pseudogene TRBV3-2) to TRBJ1-1; possibly TRBD1 for D (5 bases). V lost 6 bases and J 5 bases, leaving 10 bases between the germline ends. Per germline, CDR1 LGHDT and CDR2 YNNKEL (reference sequence). This CDR3 comprises 12 residues. For the CDR3, the DNA is TGTGCCAGCAGTCCGGGGGATACTGAAGCTTTCTTT. This codes for CASSPGDTEAFF.

V gene TRBV7-9 combines with J gene TRBJ1-2, with 7 nucleotides matching TRBD1. The CDR3 contains 15 residues. Germline V gene sequence: CDR1 SEHNR, CDR2 FQNEAQ (reference sequence). With 2 bases clipped from V and 4 bases from J, the junction kept 7 bases outside the gene matches. The CDR3 is CASSLQGGGGYGYTF. The CDR3 nucleotides read TGTGCCAGCAGCTTACAGGGGGGAGGAGGCTATGGCTACACCTTC.

This chain connects TRBV12-2 to TRBJ1-1; the table's D call TRBD1 went unverified against the DNA. TRBV12-2 has pseudogene status. CDR3 length equals 17 residues. CDR3 nucleotides: TGTGCAAGTCGCTCCTCCGGGACAGGGGGCGAGAGGACTGAAGCTTTCTTT. Translating gives CASRSSGTGGERTEAFF.

The chain employs TRBV7-9 and TRBJ1-6; tentative D call: TRBD1 (6 bases). V lost 4 bases to trimming and J lost 9 bases, with 16 bases between them. The V gene's germline CDR1 is SEHNR and CDR2 FQNEAQ (reference sequence). The CDR3 has 15 amino acids. The CDR3 DNA follows: TGTGCCAGCAGCTACTCGACAGGATATGGTTCACCCCTCCACTTT. It specifies CASSYSTGYGSPLHF. Variable domain in full (rest from reference TRBV7-9 and TRBJ1-6): DTGVSQNPRHKITKRGQNVTFRCDPISEHNRLYWYRQTLGQGPEFLTYFQNEAQLEKSRLLSDRFSAERPKGSFSTLEIQRTEQGDSAMYLCASSYSTGYGSPLHFGNGTRLTVT.